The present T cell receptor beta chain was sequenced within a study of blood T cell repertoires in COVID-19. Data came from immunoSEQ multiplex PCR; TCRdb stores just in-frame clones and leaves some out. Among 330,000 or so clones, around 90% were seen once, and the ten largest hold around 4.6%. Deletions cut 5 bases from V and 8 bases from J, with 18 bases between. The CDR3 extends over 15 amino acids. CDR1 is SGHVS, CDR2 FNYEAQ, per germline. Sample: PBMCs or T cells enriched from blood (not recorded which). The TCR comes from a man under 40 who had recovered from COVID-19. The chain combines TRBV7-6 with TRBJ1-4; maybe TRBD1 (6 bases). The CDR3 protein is CASSVQGRVGEKLFF. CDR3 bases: TGTGCCAGCAGCGTCCAGGGGCGGGTGGGGGAAAAACTGTTTTTT.